The next 27 T cell receptor beta chains were all read from a single sample in a study of blood T cell repertoires in COVID-19. Here immunoSEQ multiplex PCR was the method, and the copy in TCRdb shows in-frame clones only, minus some. This sample has about 300,000 clones, with about nine tenths found just once. The material sequenced was PBMCs or T cells enriched from blood (not recorded which). These receptors were obtained from a man aged 25-45 years who had recovered from COVID-19.

V is TRBV2 and J is TRBJ1-5; 8 positions agree with TRBD1. J gave up 3 bases and V 7 bases, and 5 bases lay outside the gene matches. This CDR3 has 14 residues. CDR1 and CDR2 from the germline V gene are SNHLY and FYNNEI. The CDR3 sequence is CASIGTGDNQPQHF. For the CDR3, the DNA is TGTGCCAGCATCGGGACAGGCGACAATCAGCCCCAGCATTTT.

In DNA form, the CDR3 reads TGTGCCATCAGTGAGCCGACACAGGGGGCCGAGACCCAGTACTTC. Protein sequence: CAISEPTQGAETQYF. The chain has TRBV10-3 and TRBJ2-5; 9 bases match TRBD1. This CDR3 comprises 15 residues. Germline values: CDR1 ENHRY, CDR2 SYGVKD. Unmatched junction bases numbered 6, after V lost 2 bases and J lost 5 bases.

V and J are TRBV28 and TRBJ1-2; 10 bases are shared with TRBD1. There are 14 residues in the CDR3. The germline V gene encodes CDR1 MDHEN and CDR2 SYDVKM. V lost 5 bases and J lost 1; bases outside the gene matches: 1. CDR3 sequence: CASSGTGDNYGYTF. The CDR3 DNA sequence: TGTGCCAGCAGTGGGACAGGGGATAACTATGGCTACACCTTC.

This chain joins TRBV3-1 (or the pseudogene TRBV3-2) and TRBJ2-1; TRBD2 aligns across 9 bases. Germline lookup yields CDR1 LGHDT and CDR2 YNNKEL (reference sequence). The length of the CDR3 is 15 residues. V trimming: 6 bases; J trimming: 4 bases; junction bases outside the gene matches: 7. CDR3 bases: TGTGCCAGCAGACGAGCGGGGGGACCATACAATGAGCAGTTCTTC. It encodes CASRRAGGPYNEQFF.

The gene calls are TRBV4-1 and TRBJ2-7; 9 bases line up with TRBD1. The V gene end was trimmed by 3 bases and the J gene end by 3 bases; junction bases not matched to a gene: 9. From germline, CDR1 is MGHRA and CDR2 YSYEKL. The CDR3 extends over 16 amino acids. The CDR3 is CASSQGPGQGDYEQYF. The CDR3 DNA reads TGCGCCAGCAGCCAGGGACCGGGACAGGGAGACTACGAGCAGTACTTC.

This rearrangement joins TRBV2 to TRBJ2-7; the match to TRBD1 covers 7 bases. The CDR3 loop spans 16 amino acids. Germline values: CDR1 SNHLY, CDR2 FYNNEI. J lost 4 bases, V lost 3 bases, and 12 bases had no gene match. CDR3 amino acids: CASSEGTGVFLYEQYF. DNA of the CDR3: TGTGCCAGCAGTGAGGGTACAGGGGTGTTTTTATACGAGCAGTACTTC.

V and J are TRBV9 and TRBJ2-7, with 12 bases fitting TRBD1. This CDR3 comprises 16 residues. With 4 bases clipped from V and 5 bases from J, the junction kept 10 bases outside the gene matches. The germline CDR1 and CDR2 sequences are SGDLS and YYNGEE. The CDR3: CASSPHPGQGAHEQYF. CDR3 bases: TGTGCCAGCAGCCCCCATCCGGGACAGGGGGCCCACGAGCAGTACTTC.

The chain uses TRBV25-1 and TRBJ2-1, with D unclear. The length of the CDR3 is 13 residues. Trimming took 8 bases from V and 4 from J, leaving 12 bases between them. Germline lookup yields CDR1 MGHDK and CDR2 SYGVNS. CDR3 protein: CASGSSLYNEQFF. The CDR3 DNA is TGTGCCAGCGGTAGCTCACTATACAATGAGCAGTTCTTC.

The chain has TRBV19 and TRBJ2-7; 14 positions agree with TRBD2. The CDR3 sequence is 17 residues long. CDR1 LNHDA and CDR2 SQIVND come from the germline V gene (reference sequence). The ends lost 3 bases at V and 9 bases at J; junction bases unmatched: 13. CDR3 loop: CASSIGLAGGLGRGQYF. CDR3 DNA: TGTGCCAGTAGTATTGGACTAGCGGGAGGCCTGGGTAGAGGGCAGTACTTC.

The rearrangement links TRBV5-4 to TRBJ1-1; 7 nucleotides agree with TRBD1. The CDR3 is made up of 16 amino acids. V lost 1 base, J lost 1 base, and 7 bases stayed unmatched. Germline lookup yields CDR1 SGHNT and CDR2 YYREEE (reference sequence). The CDR3 DNA is TGTGCCAGCAGCTTGATCTCAGAGGGGGCGAACACTGAAGCTTTCTTT. As protein: CASSLISEGANTEAFF.

The gene calls are TRBV7-9 and TRBJ1-3; the match to TRBD1 covers 7 bases. After removal of 6 bases from V and 2 bases from J, the junction contained 7 bases not matched to a gene. Per germline, CDR1 SEHNR and CDR2 FQNEAQ (reference sequence). The CDR3 is 15 residues long. The CDR3 DNA reads TGTGCCAGCAGTTGGACAGGCCCTCCTGGAAACACCATATATTTT. It codes for CASSWTGPPGNTIYF.

The CDR3 loop is CASSLSGSRETQYF. In nucleotides, the CDR3 is TGTGCCAGCAGCTTAAGCGGGAGTAGGGAGACCCAGTACTTC. The genes are TRBV6-2 or TRBV6-3 and TRBJ2-5, with 8 bases lining up with TRBD2. This CDR3 has 14 amino acids. Trimming at V came to 6 bases and at J to 5 bases, leaving 8 bases not matched to a gene. The germline V gene has CDR1 MNHEY and CDR2 SVGEGT.

The rearrangement uses TRBV12-1 and TRBJ2-1; the D call of TRBD2 is as the table states it, not checked on the DNA. TRBV12-1 is a recognized pseudogene. This CDR3 spans 17 amino acids. As DNA, the CDR3 is TGTGCCAGCAGCTACCCCTCAACTAGCGGGCTGCGCCATGAGCAGTTCTTC. This encodes CASSYPSTSGLRHEQFF.

The chain is built from TRBV11-2 and TRBJ2-3; TRBD2 matches at 14 bases. Germline CDR1 is SGHAT and CDR2 is FQNNGV. The CDR3 length is 16 residues. Trimming at V came to 5 bases and at J to 4 bases, leaving 5 bases not matched to a gene. CDR3 protein: CASSPGTSGGPDTQYF. In DNA form, the CDR3 reads TGTGCCAGCAGCCCCGGGACTAGCGGGGGACCAGATACGCAGTATTTT. Drawing the rest from reference TRBV11-2 and TRBJ2-3, the complete variable domain is EAGVAQSPRYKIIEKRQSVAFWCNPISGHATLYWYQQILGQGPKLLIQFQNNGVVDDSQLPKDRFSAERLKGVDSTLKIQPAKLEDSAVYLCASSPGTSGGPDTQYFGPGTRLTVL.

The chain couples TRBV28 to TRBJ1-2; possibly TRBD1 for D (5 bases). Trimming took 6 bases from V and 4 from J, leaving 15 bases between them. The germline V gene has CDR1 MDHEN and CDR2 SYDVKM. The CDR3 extends over 14 amino acids. The CDR3 here is CASSPPRRGYGYTF. The CDR3 region has the DNA TGTGCCAGCAGCCCACCAAGAAGGGGCTATGGCTACACCTTC.

Concerning this clone: A read error may account for a junction end that differs from germline. The chain is built from TRBV27 and TRBJ2-3, with TRBD2 matching 7 bases. Germline V CDR1 and CDR2: MNHEY, SMNVEV (reference sequence). The CDR3 is 13 residues long. This CDR3 reads CASRLLAGDTQYF. The CDR3 DNA is TGTGCCAGCAGATTATTAGCGGGAGATACGCAGTATTTT.

This clone was counted a few times. V and J are TRBV7-8 and TRBJ2-7, with 10 bases matching TRBD2. This CDR3 is 15 amino acids long. Germline CDR1 reads SGHVS; CDR2 reads FQNEAQ. The V gene end was trimmed by 7 bases and the J gene end by 4 bases; junction bases not matched to a gene: 10. CDR3 amino acids: CASTSNRAGGYEQYF. CDR3 bases: TGTGCCAGCACCTCCAACCGAGCGGGAGGGTACGAGCAGTACTTC. The variable domain in full, completed from reference TRBV7-8 and TRBJ2-7, reads GAGVSQSPRYKVAKRGQDVALRCDPISGHVSLFWYQQALGQGPEFLTYFQNEAQLDKSGLPSDRFFAERPEGSVSTLKIQRTQQEDSAVYLCASTSNRAGGYEQYFGPGTRLTVT.

The chain uses TRBV15 and TRBJ1-2; D remains unclear. Trimming stripped 5 bases from V and 1 base from J, with 14 bases between. The length of the CDR3 is 15 residues. CDR1 is LNHNV and CDR2 is YYDKDF in the germline V gene (reference sequence). In nucleotides, the CDR3 is TGTGCCACCAGCGAAACAAATCCATATAACTATGGCTACACCTTC. This codes for CATSETNPYNYGYTF.

The J gene is TRBJ1-2, the V gene TRBV19; D is unresolved. Germline assignment: CDR1 LNHDA and CDR2 SQIVND (reference sequence). This CDR3 has 14 amino acids. Trimming pared 0 bases from V and 2 bases from J, leaving 7 bases between. In nucleotides, the CDR3 is TGTGCCAGTAGTATAGATGACATAAACTATGGCTACACCTTC. Protein: CASSIDDINYGYTF.

The rearrangement joins TRBV14 to TRBJ2-5, with 10 positions matching TRBD2. The CDR3 is made up of 16 amino acids. Trimming cost V 4 bases and J 0 bases; bases outside gene matches: 5. CDR1 and CDR2 (germline): SGHDN, FVKESK. CDR3: CASSPLAGVDQETQYF. CDR3 nucleotide sequence: TGTGCCAGCAGCCCGCTAGCGGGAGTGGACCAAGAGACCCAGTACTTC.

The chain is built from TRBV5-6 and TRBJ2-7; TRBD1 might be the D (6 bases). This CDR3 comprises 15 residues. Germline V gene data show CDR1 as SGHDT and CDR2 as YYEEEE. Trimming removed 1 base from V and 3 bases from J, with 14 bases in between. The chain's CDR3 is CASSLIGQRVYEQYF. In DNA, the CDR3 is TGTGCCAGCAGCTTGATTGGACAGAGAGTCTACGAGCAGTACTTC.

The rearrangement joins TRBV7-2 to TRBJ2-5; 10 nucleotides line up with TRBD2. CDR1 is SGHTA and CDR2 is FQGNSA in the germline V gene. V was clipped by 1 base and J by 5 bases; unmatched bases: 1. The CDR3 is 14 amino acids. CDR3 amino acids: CASSLGAGGETQYF. The CDR3 DNA reads TGTGCCAGCAGCTTAGGAGCGGGGGGGGAGACCCAGTACTTC.

This chain links TRBV10-1 with TRBJ2-1; 12 bases are a match to TRBD2. V was pared by 5 bases and J by 6 bases, with 8 bases of the junction left unmatched. The germline V gene encodes CDR1 WNHNN and CDR2 SYGVQD (reference sequence). The CDR3 covers 16 residues. This chain's CDR3 is CASSPRLAGVSNEQFF. The CDR3 DNA is TGCGCCAGCAGTCCCCGACTAGCGGGAGTGAGCAATGAGCAGTTCTTC.

The rearrangement joins TRBV1 to TRBJ2-7; TRBD2 is the table's D call and was not checked against the DNA. TRBV1 constitutes a pseudogene. CDR3 size: 17 residues. The CDR3 DNA reads as TGCACCAGCAGCCCTCCCACAGGAGCGGGAGTCTCCTACGAGCAGTACTTC. Its translation is CTSSPPTGAGVSYEQYF.

The chain joins TRBV10-1 to TRBJ1-2; 7 bases agree with TRBD1. The germline gives CDR1 WNHNN, CDR2 SYGVQD (reference sequence). The CDR3 loop spans 15 amino acids. J lost 2 bases, V lost 5 bases, and 8 bases had no gene match. CDR3 coding DNA: TGCGCCAGCAGTTTTGACAGGGCCTCAAACTATGGCTACACCTTC. Protein sequence: CASSFDRASNYGYTF.

This sequence joins TRBV3-1 (or the pseudogene TRBV3-2) and TRBJ1-2; D call uncertain. The CDR3 has 13 amino acids. Trimming took 0 bases from V and 5 from J, leaving 7 bases between them. Germline V gives CDR1 LGHDT, CDR2 YNNKEL (reference sequence). The CDR3 sequence is CASSQEAVYGYTF. The CDR3 DNA reads TGTGCCAGCAGCCAAGAGGCAGTATATGGCTACACCTTC.

V and J are TRBV10-3 and TRBJ1-5, with TRBD1 matching 9 bases. The V and J ends lost 9 bases and 5 bases, in that order; junction bases with no gene match: 5. There are 13 residues in the CDR3. The germline gives CDR1 ENHRY, CDR2 SYGVKD. The CDR3 coding sequence is TGTGCCATAAAGGACAGGGGTGATCAGCCCCAGCATTTT. It yields the protein CAIKDRGDQPQHF.